Presented here are 5 T cell receptor beta chains from one specimen sequenced in a study of Graves' ophthalmopathy and Graves' hyperthyroidism. The sequenced template was RNA, covering the TCR beta CDR3 region. RT-PCR with HTBI primers came first, then second-round multiplex PCR. TCRdb reprocessed the multiplex PCR reads with MiXCR, giving one entry per CDR3 protein. Among a few hundred thousand distinct CDR3 sequences listed, around 19% were seen once. What was sequenced was peripheral blood. These receptor sequences come from a woman between 18 and 29 years old with Graves' ophthalmopathy.

The V gene is TRBV28, the J gene TRBJ1-2; 7 positions agree with TRBD1. V lost 2 bases, J lost 7 bases, and 4 bases stayed unmatched. Germline CDR1 MDHEN, CDR2 SYDVKM. The CDR3 has 13 amino acids. Here the CDR3 reads CASSLRGPLGYTF. The DNA for the CDR3 is TGTGCCAGCAGTTTAAGGGGGCCGCTTGGCTACACCTTC.

This clonotype was detected many times. The chain has TRBV10-2 and TRBJ2-7, with TRBD1 matching 7 bases. In germline, CDR1 is WSHSY, CDR2 SAAADI. The CDR3 sequence is 14 residues long. V was pared by 6 bases and J by 6 bases, with 11 bases of the junction left unmatched. Written as DNA, the CDR3 is TGCGCCAGCAGCGGACAGGCGGCGCAGGTCGAGCAGTACTTC. It is translated as CASSGQAAQVEQYF.

This clonotype was found many times. The chain couples TRBV5-1 to TRBJ1-1; TRBD1 might be the D (6 bases). Germline values: CDR1 SGHRS, CDR2 YFSETQ. V shed 3 bases and J shed 1 base, with 13 bases lying between them. This CDR3 spans 15 amino acids. The CDR3 sequence is CASSSRQGSNTEAFF. In nucleotides, the CDR3 is TGCGCCAGCAGCTCCCGGCAGGGGTCGAACACTGAAGCTTTCTTT.

The genes are TRBV6-5 and TRBJ2-7; TRBD2 agrees at 7 bases. CDR3 length equals 14 residues. Germline CDR1 reads MNHEY; CDR2 reads SVGAGI. Unmatched junction bases numbered 6, after V lost 1 base and J lost 6 bases. The CDR3 loop reads CASSYWRESGEQYF. The CDR3 bases are TGTGCCAGCAGTTACTGGCGGGAGTCTGGCGAGCAGTACTTC.

This clonotype was recorded many times. This sequence joins TRBV28 and TRBJ1-2, with a weak D call TRBD1 (5 bases). V gave up 6 bases and J gave up 0 bases, with 20 bases separating them. CDR1 is MDHEN, CDR2 SYDVKM, per germline. This CDR3 has 17 residues. CDR3 region: CASRPIIHRSSNYGYTF. The DNA of the CDR3 is TGTGCCAGCAGACCTATTATTCACAGGTCTTCTAACTATGGCTACACCTTC.